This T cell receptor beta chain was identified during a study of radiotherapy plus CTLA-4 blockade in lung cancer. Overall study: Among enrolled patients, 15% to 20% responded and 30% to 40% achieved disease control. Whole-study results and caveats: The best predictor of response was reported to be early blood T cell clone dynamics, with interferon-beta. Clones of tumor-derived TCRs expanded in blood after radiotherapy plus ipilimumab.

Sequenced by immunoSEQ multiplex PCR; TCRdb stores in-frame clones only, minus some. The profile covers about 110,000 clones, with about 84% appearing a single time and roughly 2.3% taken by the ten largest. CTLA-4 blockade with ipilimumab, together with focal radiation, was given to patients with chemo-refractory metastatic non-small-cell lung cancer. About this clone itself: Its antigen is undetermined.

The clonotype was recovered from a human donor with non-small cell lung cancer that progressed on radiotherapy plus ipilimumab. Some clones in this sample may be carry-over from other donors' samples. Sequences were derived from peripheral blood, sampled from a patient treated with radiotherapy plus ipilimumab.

In DNA, the CDR3 is TGTGCCAGCGGTAACAGGGCTGGGGAGCAGTTCTTC. Amino acids: CASGNRAGEQFF. The rearrangement uses TRBV14 and TRBJ2-1; D may be TRBD1 (6 bases). Germline V CDR1 and CDR2: SGHDN, FVKESK. The CDR3 has 12 amino acids. V was pared by 8 bases and J by 10 bases, with 15 bases between. Based on the CDR3 plus reference TRBV14 and TRBJ2-1, the full variable domain is EAGVTQFPSHSVIEKGQTVTLRCDPISGHDNLYWYRRVMGKEIKFLLHFVKESKQDESGMPNNRFLAERTGGTYSTLKVQPAELEDSGVYFCASGNRAGEQFFGPGTRLTVL.